This T cell receptor beta chain emerged from a study of T-cell memory formation after mild COVID-19. At the level of the study: The study found TCR clusters largely donor specific.

This clonotype was recorded a few times. The CDR3 covers 15 residues. Germline V gene sequence: CDR1 MNHEY, CDR2 SMNVEV (reference sequence). V was pared by 5 bases and J by 9 bases, with 23 bases between. TCRdb used MiXCR to reprocess the 5' RACE reads, holding one entry per CDR3 protein. Of under 90,000 distinct CDR3 sequences listed, approximately 14% are singletons. The gene calls are TRBV27 and TRBJ2-7, with D perhaps assigned TRBD1 or TRBD2 (6 bases each). Sequences were obtained from PBMCs or a T cell subset sorted from them (not recorded which). This clonotype was obtained from an adult woman who had mild COVID-19 (a few samples of this study predate the infection). Cell type and time point are not known. The CDR3 nucleotides read TGTGCCAGCAGTCCGAGGGAGGACAGTCCCATAGGGCAGTACTTC. Amino acids: CASSPREDSPIGQYF.